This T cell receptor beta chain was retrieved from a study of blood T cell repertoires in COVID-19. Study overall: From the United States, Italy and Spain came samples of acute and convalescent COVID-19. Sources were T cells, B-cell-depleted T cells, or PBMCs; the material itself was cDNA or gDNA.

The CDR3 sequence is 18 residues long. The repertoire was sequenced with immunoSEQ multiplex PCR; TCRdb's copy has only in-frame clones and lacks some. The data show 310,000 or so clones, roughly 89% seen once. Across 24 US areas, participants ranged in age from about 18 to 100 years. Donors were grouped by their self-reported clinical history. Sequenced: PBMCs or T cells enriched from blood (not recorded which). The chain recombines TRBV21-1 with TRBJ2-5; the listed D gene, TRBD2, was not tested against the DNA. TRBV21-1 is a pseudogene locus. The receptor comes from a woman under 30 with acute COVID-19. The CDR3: CASILLGTSGRAEETQYF. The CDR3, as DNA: TGTGCCAGCATCCTTCTTGGGACTAGCGGGAGGGCGGAAGAGACCCAGTACTTC.